The rows below give T cell receptor beta chains drawn from one sample of a study of cytomegalovirus exposure and HLA in healthy donors. Libraries were prepared by immunoSEQ multiplex PCR; TCRdb keeps only in-frame clonotypes and omits some of them. This sample lists over 110,000 clones; its ten largest clones have 0.8% to 1%. Sequencing used PBMCs. These receptors all come from a male donor in good health and CMV-seronegative. The CDR3 runs from the conserved cysteine through the conserved F or W. A D gene is named only where the DNA matches it firmly.

TRBJ1-1	-	TRBV4-1	CASSQTGSTEAFF	TGCGCCAGCAGTCAAACAGGGAGCACTGAAGCTTTCTTT
TRBJ2-6	-	TRBV19	CASSMPREASGANVLTF	TGTGCCAGTAGTATGCCCAGGGAAGCCTCTGGGGCCAACGTCCTGACTTTC
TRBJ2-7	TRBD2	TRBV5-1	CASSLGRASGSYEQYF	TGCGCCAGCAGCTTGGGTAGGGCTAGCGGGAGCTACGAGCAGTACTTC
TRBJ2-7	TRBD2	TRBV28	CASTGLAGGHQYEQYF	TGTGCCAGCACCGGACTAGCGGGGGGGCATCAGTACGAGCAGTACTTC
TRBJ2-1	TRBD2	TRBV11-3	CASSSGLAWDNEQFF	TGTGCCAGCAGCTCTGGACTAGCGTGGGACAATGAGCAGTTCTTC
TRBJ2-1	-	TRBV27	CASRTPRQGTPYNEQFF	TGTGCCAGCAGGACCCCAAGGCAGGGTACCCCCTACAATGAGCAGTTCTTC
TRBJ1-5	TRBD1	TRBV5-1	CASSPTGEDQPQHF	TGCGCCAGCAGCCCCACAGGGGAGGATCAGCCCCAGCATTTT
TRBJ1-1	TRBD1	TRBV7-9	CASSLVMGQGTEAFF	TGTGCCAGCAGCTTAGTAATGGGACAGGGGACTGAAGCTTTCTTT
TRBJ1-2	TRBD1	TRBV28	CAIDLLGTENNYGYTF	TGTGCCATCGATCTACTTGGGACAGAGAACAACTATGGCTACACCTTC
TRBJ2-3	-	TRBV30	CAWSVDLGRTSTDTQYF	TGTGCCTGGAGTGTCGACCTTGGACGGACTAGCACAGATACGCAGTATTTT
TRBJ2-7	-	TRBV28	CASSQGLSYEQYF	TGTGCCAGCAGCCAAGGACTTTCCTACGAGCAGTACTTC
TRBJ2-7	TRBD1	TRBV28	CAGSSRGQVYEQYF	TGTGCCGGCAGTTCCAGGGGGCAGGTTTACGAGCAGTACTTC
TRBJ2-3	TRBD2	TRBV15	CATSRLAGRDTQYF	TGTGCCACCAGCAGACTAGCGGGAAGGGATACGCAGTATTTT
TRBJ1-5	-	TRBV7-2	CASSLVGGDNQPQHF	TGTGCCAGCAGCTTAGTAGGAGGGGACAATCAGCCCCAGCATTTT
TRBJ2-5	-	TRBV11-2	CASSLGQGIPSLETQYF	TGTGCCAGCAGCTTAGGTCAGGGAATCCCGAGCCTAGAGACCCAGTACTTC
TRBJ2-1	-	TRBV29-1	CSVDPLSSYNEQFF	TGCAGCGTTGACCCCCTGAGCTCCTACAATGAGCAGTTCTTC
TRBJ2-1	TRBD1	TRBV18	CASSPWDSSYNEQFF	TGTGCCAGCTCACCTTGGGACAGCTCCTACAATGAGCAGTTCTTC
TRBJ1-4	-	TRBV5-6	CASSSAGATEKLFF	TGTGCCAGCAGCAGCGCGGGCGCAACTGAAAAACTGTTTTTT